The 18 T cell receptor beta chains reported below all come from one sample, sequenced in a study of cytomegalovirus exposure and HLA in healthy donors. 13 Jbeta primers and 60 Vbeta primers were used for the PCR. The table came from immunoSEQ multiplex PCR; TCRdb's copy has only in-frame clones and leaves some out. The profile shows 100,000 to 150,000 clones, around 78% of them singletons. The sample comprised PBMCs. These TCRs come from a man between 45 and 60 years old in good health and CMV-seronegative.

The genes are TRBV28 and TRBJ2-1, with D possibly matching TRBD1 (5 bases). Germline assignment: CDR1 MDHEN and CDR2 SYDVKM. This CDR3 has 15 residues. Trimming shortened V by 6 bases and J by 8 bases, and 20 bases separated the two germline ends. In DNA, the CDR3 is TGTGCCAGCAGGACCACAGGACCACCCAGGGATGAGCAGTTCTTC. Its protein is CASRTTGPPRDEQFF.

V and J are TRBV18 and TRBJ2-5; TRBD2 matches 12 bases. Trimming cost V 3 bases and J 2 bases; bases outside gene matches: 4. The CDR3 is 16 amino acids. Germline V gene lookup returns CDR1 KGHSH and CDR2 LQKENI. DNA of the CDR3: TGTGCCAGCTCACCCCGACTAGCGGGGGCACAAGAGACCCAGTACTTC. The encoded protein is CASSPRLAGAQETQYF. The full variable domain, its missing parts supplied by reference TRBV18 and TRBJ2-5, is NAGVMQNPRHLVRRRGQEARLRCSPMKGHSHVYWYRQLPEEGLKFMVYLQKENIIDESGMPKERFSAEFPKEGPSILRIQQVVRGDSAAYFCASSPRLAGAQETQYFGPGTRLLVL.

This chain uses TRBV5-8 with TRBJ2-3, with D possibly being TRBD1 (5 bases). Trimming took off 6 bases at V and 4 bases at J, with 9 bases between the two ends. Germline CDR1 SGHTS, CDR2 YDEGEE. The CDR3 is 12 residues long. This CDR3 reads CASTGIPDTQYF. The CDR3 nucleotides read TGTGCCAGCACAGGGATTCCAGATACGCAGTATTTT.

This rearrangement joins TRBV7-2 to TRBJ2-1, with D tentatively TRBD1 (5 bases). CDR3 length equals 13 residues. The germline V gene has CDR1 SGHTA and CDR2 FQGNSA. V gave up 3 bases and J gave up 6 bases, with 9 bases separating them. The CDR3 region is CASSFSRGNEQFF. The CDR3 DNA follows: TGTGCCAGCAGCTTCTCTAGGGGCAATGAGCAGTTCTTC.

V gene TRBV13 combines with J gene TRBJ2-3; 11 nucleotides align to TRBD2. J gave up 8 bases and V 3 bases, and 7 bases lay outside the gene matches. The germline V gene has CDR1 PRHDT and CDR2 FYEKMQ (reference sequence). The CDR3 spans 15 residues. As DNA, the CDR3 is TGTGCCAGCAGCTTTAGCGGGGGGGCGCTAGGTACGCAGTATTTT. It specifies CASSFSGGALGTQYF.

Written as DNA, the CDR3 is TGTGCCATCAGTGACCCCCTGCAGGGGGCTAGCAATCAGCCCCAGCATTTT. It codes for CAISDPLQGASNQPQHF. V is TRBV10-3 and J is TRBJ1-5, with TRBD1 matching over 8 bases. Trimming cost V 3 bases and J 0 bases; bases outside gene matches: 7. Germline V gene data show CDR1 as ENHRY and CDR2 as SYGVKD. CDR3 length equals 17 residues.

The V call is TRBV11-2, the J call TRBJ1-3; D is uncertain. V dropped 5 bases and J dropped 2 bases, with 7 bases sitting between them. The CDR3 spans 13 residues. Germline V gene sequence: CDR1 SGHAT, CDR2 FQNNGV. The CDR3 sequence is CASSQTAGNTIYF. CDR3 DNA: TGTGCCAGCAGCCAAACTGCTGGAAACACCATATATTTT.

The genes are TRBV19 and TRBJ1-3, with D possibly being TRBD1 (6 bases). V lost 9 bases and J lost 2, with 17 bases in between. This CDR3 comprises 15 residues. CDR1 is LNHDA, CDR2 SQIVND, per germline (reference sequence). The CDR3 DNA sequence: TGTGCCAGCACCCGGACAGCTATCCCTGGAAACACCATATATTTT. Protein: CASTRTAIPGNTIYF.

The J gene is TRBJ1-1, the V gene TRBV7-2, with D uncertain. Germline V gene lookup returns CDR1 SGHTA and CDR2 FQGNSA. With 5 bases removed from V and 4 bases from J, the gap between germline ends came to 11 bases. The CDR3 sequence is 13 residues long. Written as DNA, the CDR3 is TGTGCCAGCAGCCTTCAGGCCCTCACTGAAGCTTTCTTT. It specifies CASSLQALTEAFF.

The chain couples TRBV19 to TRBJ1-1; 10 nucleotides line up with TRBD1. Unmatched junction bases numbered 2, after V lost 3 bases and J lost 7 bases. Germline V gives CDR1 LNHDA, CDR2 SQIVND (reference sequence). The length of the CDR3 is 13 residues. CDR3 DNA: TGTGCCAGTAGTATTGGGACAGGGGATGAAGCTTTCTTT. It codes for CASSIGTGDEAFF.

Concerning this clone: A junction end diverges from the germline sequence, so it may reflect a read error. V and J are TRBV5-1 and TRBJ2-1; the D gene is possibly TRBD1 (5 bases). CDR1 is SGHRS and CDR2 is YFSETQ in the germline V gene. This CDR3 has 16 residues. CDR3 sequence (DNA): TGCGCCAGCAGCTCGACAGCTACTCAACCCCCATCAGAGCAGCTCTTC. This encodes CASSSTATQPPSEQLF.

The chain uses TRBV6-5 and TRBJ1-6, with D tentatively TRBD1 (6 bases). The CDR3 is made up of 14 amino acids. V dropped 6 bases and J dropped 9 bases, with 15 bases sitting between them. Germline loops: CDR1 MNHEY, CDR2 SVGAGI. The CDR3 is CASRAQGSTSPLHF. In nucleotides, the CDR3 is TGTGCCAGCAGGGCACAGGGAAGTACTTCACCCCTCCACTTT.

The chain recombines TRBV11-2 with TRBJ2-1; a weak D match, TRBD2 (5 bases). V shed 0 bases and J shed 9 bases, with 15 bases lying between them. Looked up from germline, CDR1 is SGHAT and CDR2 is FQNNGV. There are 15 residues in the CDR3. The CDR3 region has the DNA TGTGCCAGCAGCTTAGACTCAGGCTCTCGGGGTGAGCAGTTCTTC. Residues: CASSLDSGSRGEQFF.

This clone was seen a handful of times. This sequence joins TRBV5-1 and TRBJ2-3; the D is unclear. The CDR3 has 13 residues. Between the trimmed V and J ends, which lost 6 bases and 4 bases, there was a span of 12 bases. The germline gives CDR1 SGHRS, CDR2 YFSETQ. CDR3 bases: TGCGCCAGCAACTACGAATCAGCAGATACGCAGTATTTT. Encoded protein: CASNYESADTQYF.

The genes are TRBV19 and TRBJ1-2; the match to TRBD1 covers 9 bases. Germline V gives CDR1 LNHDA, CDR2 SQIVND (reference sequence). This CDR3 contains 14 residues. J lost 4 bases, V lost 8 bases, and 8 bases had no gene match. CDR3 bases: TGTGCCAGTGGAAGGACAGGGGACCTCTATGGCTACACCTTC. Its translation is CASGRTGDLYGYTF.

This clone was observed a handful of times. The chain links TRBV9 to TRBJ2-2; D might be TRBD2 (5 bases). The germline V and J ends were trimmed by 0 bases and 5 bases, with 17 bases remaining between them. This CDR3 comprises 17 residues. CDR1 and CDR2 from the germline V gene are SGDLS and YYNGEE. The CDR3 is CASSVVSSSGGTGELFF. The CDR3 region has the DNA TGTGCCAGCAGCGTAGTTAGTAGCAGCGGCGGGACCGGGGAGCTGTTTTTT.

This clone was seen a few times. The chain links TRBV28 to TRBJ2-7, with TRBD1 matching 10 bases. The CDR3 has 14 residues. Germline CDR1 MDHEN, CDR2 SYDVKM. V trimming: 4 bases; J trimming: 9 bases; junction bases outside the gene matches: 9. The CDR3 reads CASSSGTGVVRQYF. The CDR3 nucleotides read TGTGCCAGCAGTTCCGGGACAGGGGTGGTGAGGCAGTACTTC.

The sample holds a few counts of this clone. J is TRBJ1-1 and V is TRBV19, with TRBD1 matching 8 bases. Germline assignment: CDR1 LNHDA and CDR2 SQIVND (reference sequence). V dropped 5 bases and J dropped 7; count of bases not matched to a gene: 12. This CDR3 is built from 15 residues. CDR3 bases: TGTGCCAGTAGTCCAACCGGGACAGGCTTTATTGAAGCTTTCTTT. Translated: CASSPTGTGFIEAFF.